Listed below are T cell receptor beta chains from one sample, sequenced in a study of Tregs in tolerant kidney transplant recipients. Clones were sequenced by immunoSEQ multiplex PCR, and TCRdb holds only the in-frame ones, with some missing. The table shows 75,000 to 85,000 clones, with roughly 90% occurring only once. The source was Tregs from blood, collected before the transplant. The source is a human donor who received a combined kidney and bone marrow transplant. CDR3s include the opening cysteine and the closing phenylalanine or tryptophan. Fields, in order: clone size, D gene, V gene, CDR3 length, J gene, CDR3 DNA, CDR3 protein. A D gene is named only where the DNA matches it firmly. Clone size, where shown, is once, few, many, or a class for clones that have expanded.

NA	NA	TRBV18	15	TRBJ2-3	TGTGCCAGCTCACCAGTCACGGCTAGCACAGATACGCAGTATTTT	CASSPVTASTDTQYF
NA	NA	TRBV19	14	TRBJ1-4	TGTGCCAGTTCCTCGGGTAGGGGGTATGAAAAACTGTTTTTT	CASSSGRGYEKLFF
once	TRBD1	TRBV29-1	12	TRBJ1-6	TGCAGCGCCAGATCACAGGGGGGGCCCCTCCACTTT	CSARSQGGPLHF
NA	NA	TRBV15	11	TRBJ1-4	TGTGCCACCAGCATGGGGGAAAAACTGTTTTTT	CATSMGEKLFF
NA	TRBD2	TRBV7-2	16	TRBJ2-1	TGTGCCAGCTCCCCTGTCGGGACTAGCGGGATACGAAAGCAGTTCTTC	CASSPVGTSGIRKQFF
NA	NA	TRBV6-5	14	TRBJ1-4	TGTGCCAGCAGTACCCGTCTGGGTAATGAAAAACTGTTTTTT	CASSTRLGNEKLFF
NA	NA	TRBV30	15	TRBJ1-3	TGTGCCTGGAATAGAGAAGCGTATCCTGGAAACACCATATATTTT	CAWNREAYPGNTIYF
NA	NA	TRBV11-2	14	TRBJ2-1	TGTGCCAGCAGCTTAAATTCAGGTAAAAATGAGCAGTTCTTC	CASSLNSGKNEQFF
NA	NA	TRBV19	14	TRBJ1-2	TGTGCCAGTACTCCGACGGCAGATAACTATGGCTACACCTTC	CASTPTADNYGYTF
NA	NA	TRBV7-2	12	TRBJ2-3	TGTGCCAGCAGCCCTGACACAGATACGCAGTATTTT	CASSPDTDTQYF
NA	TRBD1	TRBV10-1	17	TRBJ1-4	TGCGCCAGCAGCCCCGCCGTGCACAGGGGGGCATCGGTAAAACTGTTTTTT	CASSPAVHRGASVKLFF
NA	NA	TRBV11-2	17	TRBJ2-2	TGTGCCAGCAGCTTGGCCCCGTTAAAATTGGGGGGCCGGGAGCTGTTTTTT	CASSLAPLKLGGRELFF
once	TRBD2	TRBV9	15	TRBJ2-5	TGTGCCAGCAGCCCTTCCTTTAGCGGGAGAGAGACCCAGTACTTC	CASSPSFSGRETQYF
NA	TRBD1	TRBV5-1	15	TRBJ2-7	TGCGCCAGCAGCTTCCGGGACAGGGGTTCCTACGAGCAGTACTTC	CASSFRDRGSYEQYF
NA	TRBD2	TRBV5-1	15	TRBJ2-7	TGCGCCAGCAGGCCTGGGTTGACTAGCGGGAGATTTATTTACTTC	CASRPGLTSGRFIYF
once	NA	TRBV19	15	TRBJ1-5	TGTGCCAGTAGTGGTGGGGTGGGACCGGGTCAGCCCCAGCATTTT	CASSGGVGPGQPQHF
once	NA	TRBV5-4	14	TRBJ1-1	TGTGCCAGCAGCTTGACAGCAGGCGGGACTGAAGCTTTCTTT	CASSLTAGGTEAFF
NA	NA	TRBV7-2	15	TRBJ2-5	TGTGCCAGCAGCGCACCGGGACGTAAAAAAGAGACCCAGTACTTC	CASSAPGRKKETQYF
NA	NA	TRBV28	13	TRBJ2-2	TGTGCCACCCAGACAGGGAACACCGGGGAGCTGTTTTTT	CATQTGNTGELFF
once	TRBD2	TRBV19	16	TRBJ2-1	TGTGCCAGTAGGATTTCTAGCGGGGCCCCCTACAATGAGCAGTTCTTC	CASRISSGAPYNEQFF
NA	TRBD1	TRBV5-5	14	TRBJ1-5	TGTGCCAGCAGCAGGGGGCATAGCAATCAGCCCCAGCATTTT	CASSRGHSNQPQHF
NA	NA	TRBV5-1	17	TRBJ1-5	TGCGCCAGCAGCTTGGGAGCCGGGACTGATAGCAATCAGCCCCAGCATTTT	CASSLGAGTDSNQPQHF